This entry lists 26 T cell receptor beta chains sequenced from one sample in a study of cytomegalovirus exposure and HLA in healthy donors. Only in-frame clones appear in the TCRdb table, and some are missing; sequencing was by immunoSEQ multiplex PCR. The sample includes more than 45,000 clones, 91% of them seen just once. The sequenced sample was PBMCs. The origin of the receptors is a woman between 25 and 40 years old in good health and CMV-seronegative.

This clone was seen only once. The rearrangement joins TRBV15 to TRBJ1-1; TRBD1 aligns across 8 bases. The CDR3 has 15 residues. CDR1 and CDR2 (germline): LNHNV, YYDKDF (reference sequence). V trimming: 3 bases; J trimming: 3 bases; junction bases outside the gene matches: 6. The CDR3 protein is CATSSRQGMDTEAFF. DNA for the CDR3: TGTGCCACCAGCAGCCGACAGGGGATGGACACTGAAGCTTTCTTT. The full variable domain, in which reference TRBV15 and TRBJ1-1 provide the parts outside the CDR3, is DAMVIQNPRYQVTQFGKPVTLSCSQTLNHNVMYWYQQKSSQAPKLLFHYYDKDFNNEADTPDNFQSRRPNTSFCFLDIRSPGLGDTAMYLCATSSRQGMDTEAFFGQGTRLTVV.

This rearrangement joins TRBV30 to TRBJ2-5; 8 nucleotides line up with TRBD2. Per the germline V gene, CDR1 is GTSNPN and CDR2 is SVGIG (reference sequence). The V and J ends lost 5 bases and 4 bases, in that order; junction bases with no gene match: 9. This CDR3 spans 14 amino acids. The CDR3 reads CAWDNGRARETQYF. The CDR3 region has the DNA TGTGCCTGGGACAACGGGAGGGCCAGAGAGACCCAGTACTTC.

As for this clone: Other nucleotide sequences in the sample specify the same CDR3. This chain connects TRBV19 to TRBJ1-2, with D unresolved. The CDR3 runs 13 residues. V lost 1 base, J lost 5 bases, and 8 bases lay in between. Germline V CDR1 and CDR2: LNHDA, SQIVND (reference sequence). In nucleotides, the CDR3 is TGTGCCAGTAGTATAGGAACAGCTTATGGCTACACCTTC. The encoded protein is CASSIGTAYGYTF.

The V gene is TRBV19, the J gene TRBJ2-1, with D possibly matching TRBD2 (6 bases). V was trimmed by 4 bases and J by 1 base, leaving 11 bases between them. Per the germline V gene, CDR1 is LNHDA and CDR2 is SQIVND (reference sequence). The CDR3 spans 15 residues. CDR3 nucleotide sequence: TGTGCCAGTAGTAAGACTAGTCTATCCTACAATGAGCAGTTCTTC. As protein: CASSKTSLSYNEQFF.

The CDR3 DNA is TGCAGCTCCTCGGGACTAGCCGAATACACAGATACGCAGTATTTT. Its protein product is CSSSGLAEYTDTQYF. The chain is built from TRBV29-1 and TRBJ2-3, with 9 positions matching TRBD2. CDR3 length: 15 amino acids. With 8 bases clipped from V and 2 bases from J, the junction kept 11 bases outside the gene matches. CDR1 SQVTM and CDR2 ANQGSEA come from the germline V gene.

The CDR3 DNA reads as TGTGCCAGCAGTTACCGGCGGGCTGATAACACTGAAGCTTTCTTT. Translation gives CASSYRRADNTEAFF. The chain employs TRBV6-5 and TRBJ1-1; D remains ambiguous. Germline values: CDR1 MNHEY, CDR2 SVGAGI. Trimming took 2 bases from V and 2 from J, leaving 12 bases between them. The CDR3 contains 15 residues.

This clone has a single count. The chain is built from TRBV2 and TRBJ2-1; no reliable D call. Germline lookup yields CDR1 SNHLY and CDR2 FYNNEI. The CDR3 spans 12 residues. The V end lost 8 bases, the J end lost 10 bases, and 15 bases lay between the germline ends. The CDR3 protein is CASHSTRMEQFF. The CDR3 DNA reads TGTGCCAGCCATTCGACTCGCATGGAGCAGTTCTTC.

The chain recombines TRBV6-1 with TRBJ2-1; D remains ambiguous. In germline, CDR1 is MNHNS, CDR2 SASEGT. V was trimmed by 6 bases and J by 7 bases, leaving 7 bases between them. This CDR3 is 11 amino acids long. For the CDR3, the DNA is TGTGCCAGCAGGGGCTATAATGAGCAGTTCTTC. It is translated as CASRGYNEQFF.

The V gene is TRBV5-1, the J gene TRBJ2-1; 10 nucleotides align to TRBD1. CDR3 length: 13 residues. J gave up 9 bases and V 5 bases, and 5 bases lay outside the gene matches. CDR1 SGHRS and CDR2 YFSETQ come from the germline V gene. The CDR3 nucleotides read TGCGCCAGCAGGGGGACAGGGGCGGTTGAGCAGTTCTTC. Translated, it gives CASRGTGAVEQFF. The full variable domain, completed using reference TRBV5-1 and TRBJ2-1, is KAGVTQTPRYLIKTRGQQVTLSCSPISGHRSVSWYQQTPGQGLQFLFEYFSETQRNKGNFPGRFSGRQFSNSRSEMNVSTLELGDSALYLCASRGTGAVEQFFGPGTRLTVL.

This clone was counted a few times. The rearrangement uses TRBV6-1 and TRBJ2-7; tentatively, D is TRBD2 (6 bases). The CDR3 totals 15 residues. Looked up from germline, CDR1 is MNHNS and CDR2 is SASEGT. The V gene lost 7 bases and the J gene lost 4 bases, with 20 bases spanning the gap. The CDR3 sequence is CASISGVDGPYEQYF. The CDR3 nucleotides are TGTGCCAGCATATCGGGAGTTGACGGGCCTTACGAGCAGTACTTC.

The chain has TRBV10-1 and TRBJ1-2; tentatively, D is TRBD1 (6 bases). Germline-derived CDR1 and CDR2 are WNHNN and SYGVQD (reference sequence). Between the trimmed V and J ends, which lost 6 bases and 8 bases, there was a span of 13 bases. CDR3 length: 12 residues. CDR3 nucleotides: TGCGCCAGCAGGGACAGTTGCAAGGGCTACACCTTC. Its protein product is CASRDSCKGYTF.

The rearrangement joins TRBV6-5 to TRBJ2-3, with TRBD2 as a possible D gene (5 bases). The length of the CDR3 is 15 residues. Germline V gene lookup returns CDR1 MNHEY and CDR2 SVGAGI. Trimming took 7 bases from V and 4 from J, leaving 18 bases between them. The CDR3 spells CASTPGVLLADTQYF. In nucleotides, the CDR3 is TGTGCCAGCACCCCCGGGGTCCTTTTGGCAGATACGCAGTATTTT.

The sample holds one count of this clone. V gene TRBV7-3 combines with J gene TRBJ1-2; 8 bases agree with TRBD1. The CDR3 runs to 13 residues. V shed 5 bases, J shed 8 bases, and the junction held 7 bases outside the gene matches. Germline loops: CDR1 SGHTA, CDR2 FQGTGA. CDR3 protein: CASSRDRGKGYTF. In DNA form, the CDR3 reads TGTGCCAGCAGCCGAGACAGGGGAAAAGGCTACACCTTC.

V usage is TRBV30 and J usage is TRBJ1-2; D possibly corresponds to TRBD1 (6 bases). CDR1 is GTSNPN and CDR2 is SVGIG in the germline V gene (reference sequence). CDR3 length equals 13 residues. The germline V and J ends were trimmed by 1 base and 4 bases, with 10 bases remaining between them. The CDR3, as DNA: TGTGCCTGGAGTGCACGGGGGGCCTATGGCTACACCTTC. Residues: CAWSARGAYGYTF.

The chain couples TRBV30 to TRBJ1-1; no clear D gene. Trimming removed 0 bases at V and 3 bases at J, with 8 bases between. The CDR3 is 13 amino acids. Germline V lookup: CDR1 GTSNPN, CDR2 SVGIG (reference sequence). The CDR3 region has the DNA TGTGCCTGGAGTGTACTGGGAGACACTGAAGCTTTCTTT. It specifies CAWSVLGDTEAFF.

This clone appeared a single time. The chain employs TRBV2 and TRBJ1-1, with D possibly TRBD1 on 5 matching bases. The CDR3 is 14 residues long. The V end lost 9 bases, the J end lost 0 bases, and 14 bases lay between the germline ends. Germline CDR1 SNHLY, CDR2 FYNNEI. The chain's CDR3 is CARGGPQVNTEAFF. CDR3 nucleotide sequence: TGTGCCAGGGGGGGTCCCCAGGTGAACACTGAAGCTTTCTTT.

V gene TRBV10-3 combines with J gene TRBJ2-5; a weak D match, TRBD2 (6 bases). With 5 bases removed from V and 9 bases from J, the gap between germline ends came to 19 bases. The CDR3 loop spans 14 amino acids. Germline lookup yields CDR1 ENHRY and CDR2 SYGVKD. This chain's CDR3 is CAISRDSSREPQYF. The CDR3 DNA reads TGTGCCATCAGTCGGGACTCCTCAAGAGAACCCCAGTACTTC.

The chain recombines TRBV4-2 with TRBJ1-4; tentatively, D is TRBD1 (6 bases). In germline, CDR1 is LGHNA, CDR2 YNFKEQ. This CDR3 comprises 16 residues. The germline V and J ends were trimmed by 4 bases and 8 bases, with 20 bases remaining between them. The CDR3 coding sequence is TGTGCCAGCAGCCCCAACCCCCCCACAGGGTACGAAAAACTGTTTTTT. Protein product: CASSPNPPTGYEKLFF.

The chain uses TRBV5-1 and TRBJ2-3; 9 positions match TRBD1. The germline gives CDR1 SGHRS, CDR2 YFSETQ. V was pared by 4 bases and J by 0 bases, with 3 bases of the junction left unmatched. The CDR3 contains 15 residues. The CDR3 DNA reads as TGCGCCAGCAGCGTCGACAGGGGGAGCACAGATACGCAGTATTTT. Translation gives CASSVDRGSTDTQYF.

The chain couples TRBV19 to TRBJ2-5; 9 bases fit TRBD2. CDR3 length: 16 amino acids. The V gene's germline CDR1 is LNHDA and CDR2 SQIVND (reference sequence). V shed 3 bases and J 5 bases; nucleotides not matched to a gene: 10. The CDR3 DNA is TGTGCCAGTAGTATCCCTCCATTAGCGGGAGTGGAGACCCAGTACTTC. Encoded protein: CASSIPPLAGVETQYF.

The CDR3 nucleotides read TGTGCCTGGAGTCGGGATTACAATGAGCAGTTCTTC. Translating gives CAWSRDYNEQFF. The chain carries TRBV30 and TRBJ2-1; D perhaps matches TRBD2 (5 bases). Germline V gene sequence: CDR1 GTSNPN, CDR2 SVGIG (reference sequence). The CDR3 totals 12 residues. The V gene lost 2 bases and the J gene lost 4 bases, with 6 bases spanning the gap.

The chain employs TRBV7-9 and TRBJ2-7; D is perhaps TRBD1 (5 bases). V was cut by 5 bases and J by 3 bases, with 20 bases left in between. The germline CDR1 and CDR2 sequences are SEHNR and FQNEAQ (reference sequence). The CDR3 loop spans 16 amino acids. In nucleotides, the CDR3 is TGTGCCAGCAGCCCTGTACTGGACATAAGGGGCTACGAGCAGTACTTC. It encodes CASSPVLDIRGYEQYF.

The V gene is TRBV6-5, the J gene TRBJ1-2, with 8 bases aligning to TRBD1. CDR1 and CDR2 from the germline V gene are MNHEY and SVGAGI. The CDR3 has 15 amino acids. The J segment lost 9 bases and the V segment lost 6 bases, leaving 15 bases of the junction unmatched. CDR3 DNA: TGTGCCAGCAGAAAAATTAATTGGACAGGGAGTCGCTACACCTTC. This codes for CASRKINWTGSRYTF.

V gene TRBV5-1 combines with J gene TRBJ2-1, with D unclear. Trimming removed 5 bases from V and 8 bases from J, with 14 bases in between. The germline CDR1 and CDR2 sequences are SGHRS and YFSETQ. The CDR3 runs 13 residues. This CDR3 reads CASSPSESDEQFF. The CDR3 coding sequence is TGCGCCAGCAGTCCCTCCGAGAGCGATGAGCAGTTCTTC.

This chain connects TRBV27 to TRBJ1-1; D not certain. Germline V gives CDR1 MNHEY, CDR2 SMNVEV (reference sequence). V was clipped by 6 bases and J by 5 bases, with 16 bases between them. CDR3 size: 14 residues. CDR3 nucleotides: TGTGCCAGCAGCGGCCCTAGCCTTCGGACTGAAGCTTTCTTT. It is translated as CASSGPSLRTEAFF.

The chain employs TRBV6-6 and TRBJ2-1; 8 bases agree with TRBD2. Germline lookup yields CDR1 MNHNY and CDR2 SVGAGI (reference sequence). The CDR3 is 16 amino acids. With 4 bases clipped from V and 9 bases from J, the junction kept 14 bases outside the gene matches. CDR3 sequence (DNA): TGTGCCAGCAGTTCCGGGACTAGAGGGGTAATTAGTGAGCAGTTCTTC. Its translation: CASSSGTRGVISEQFF.